The entry below describes one T cell receptor beta chain. The data originate from a study of T cell responses to AZD1222 COVID-19 vaccine. The repertoire was sequenced with immunoSEQ multiplex PCR; TCRdb's copy has only in-frame clones and lacks some. This sample has about 120,000 clones, with over 75% found just once. V was shortened by 6 bases and J by 1 base, with 13 bases between the two germline ends. This CDR3 is built from 14 residues. CDR1 is SGHTA and CDR2 is FQGNSA in the germline V gene. This specimen consisted of peripheral blood, obtained on day 0 of AZD1222 vaccination. The TCR was taken from an adult in good health. This rearrangement joins TRBV7-2 to TRBJ2-7; perhaps TRBD2 as D (6 bases). CDR3 sequence: CASSSGRGSYEQYF. The CDR3 bases are TGTGCCAGCAGTAGTGGCCGGGGGTCCTACGAGCAGTACTTC.